Following are 11 T cell receptor beta chains from one sample sequenced in a study of sequential checkpoint blockade in melanoma. Profiling relied on immunoSEQ multiplex PCR, and the TCRdb table lists in-frame clones only, not all of them. The sample has under 45,000 clones; approximately 84% are singletons. Specified treatment: randomized to nivolumab then ipilimumab (arm A) or the reverse (arm B). This specimen was CD8+ T cells sorted from blood (inferred from file names), taken from a patient given nivolumab and ipilimumab in sequence. The receptors here all came from a human donor with melanoma.

J is TRBJ2-3 and V is TRBV9; TRBD2 might be the D (6 bases). The germline V gene encodes CDR1 SGDLS and CDR2 YYNGEE. V lost 0 bases, J lost 4 bases, and 9 bases lay in between. The CDR3 spans 14 residues. The CDR3 DNA follows: TGTGCCAGCAGCGTAGGGCGGGACGCAGATACGCAGTATTTT. Translation gives CASSVGRDADTQYF.

The chain employs TRBV28 and TRBJ2-3, with a possible D match to TRBD2 (5 bases). The CDR3 runs 13 residues. With 3 bases removed from V and 4 bases from J, the gap between germline ends came to 8 bases. The germline V gene has CDR1 MDHEN and CDR2 SYDVKM. CDR3 coding DNA: TGTGCCAGCAGTTTGTCTAGCCCAGATACGCAGTATTTT. Translation: CASSLSSPDTQYF. Looking up the rest from reference TRBV28 and TRBJ2-3 gives the full variable domain: DVKVTQSSRYLVKRTGEKVFLECVQDMDHENMFWYRQDPGLGLRLIYFSYDVKMKEKGDIPEGYSVSREKKERFSLILESASTNQTSMYLCASSLSSPDTQYFGPGTRLTVL.

The V call is TRBV9, the J call TRBJ2-1, with TRBD1 identical over 7 bases. CDR1 is SGDLS, CDR2 YYNGEE, per germline. This CDR3 spans 13 amino acids. The V and J ends lost 3 bases and 8 bases, in that order; junction bases with no gene match: 5. CDR3 sequence: CASSAPQGDEQFF. The CDR3 DNA follows: TGTGCCAGCAGCGCGCCCCAGGGGGATGAGCAGTTCTTC.

This chain joins TRBV9 and TRBJ1-5, with TRBD1 identical over 9 bases. CDR1 is SGDLS and CDR2 is YYNGEE in the germline V gene. The CDR3 loop spans 15 amino acids. Unmatched junction bases numbered 4, after V lost 0 bases and J lost 6 bases. The CDR3, as DNA: TGTGCCAGCAGCGTAGATTGGACAGGGGCTCAGCCCCAGCATTTT. Translation gives CASSVDWTGAQPQHF.

This clone showed up just once. The V call is TRBV28, the J call TRBJ1-1, with 9 bases aligning to TRBD1. This CDR3 comprises 12 residues. Germline CDR1 is MDHEN and CDR2 is SYDVKM. Germline trimming cut 3 bases from V and 10 bases from J; bases unmatched to any gene: 3. This CDR3 is CASSFAGQGAFF. CDR3 coding DNA: TGTGCCAGCAGTTTTGCGGGACAGGGAGCTTTCTTT.

The chain recombines TRBV25-1 with TRBJ1-1; 9 positions agree with TRBD1. Germline loops: CDR1 MGHDK, CDR2 SYGVNS. Trimming at V came to 6 bases and at J to 7 bases, leaving 9 bases not matched to a gene. There are 14 residues in the CDR3. For the CDR3, the DNA is TGTGCCAGCAGCTCGTCCCGGGACAGGGTTGAAGCTTTCTTT. This sequence encodes CASSSSRDRVEAFF.

This clone is a singleton in its sample. The gene calls are TRBV18 and TRBJ2-7; TRBD1 might be the D (6 bases). Trimming shortened V by 0 bases and J by 3 bases, and 9 bases separated the two germline ends. The CDR3 length is 14 residues. Germline V CDR1 and CDR2: KGHSH, LQKENI. CDR3 in amino acids: CASSPPRGRYEQYF. The CDR3 DNA is TGTGCCAGCTCACCACCCAGGGGTCGCTACGAGCAGTACTTC.

The rearrangement joins TRBV4-2 to TRBJ2-5; the D gene is possibly TRBD2 (6 bases). V lost 2 bases to trimming and J lost 1 base, with 11 bases between them. CDR1 and CDR2 (germline): LGHNA, YNFKEQ. This CDR3 contains 15 residues. CDR3 coding DNA: TGTGCCAGCAGCCAAACCCTAGCGACCCAAGAGACCCAGTACTTC. It specifies CASSQTLATQETQYF.

As regards this clone: In the same sample, other DNA sequences code for this CDR3. V gene TRBV7-6 combines with J gene TRBJ2-1; 9 bases line up with TRBD1. The CDR3 spans 16 residues. Trimming took 5 bases from V and 2 from J; bases not matched to a gene: 7. From germline, CDR1 is SGHVS and CDR2 FNYEAQ. The CDR3 DNA is TGTGCCAGCAGCCCTCCTACAGGGGGCGCCTACAATGAGCAGTTCTTC. It translates to CASSPPTGGAYNEQFF.

The chain joins TRBV19 to TRBJ1-1; D remains ambiguous. Between the trimmed V and J ends, which lost 1 base and 1 base, there was a span of 10 bases. Germline CDR1 is LNHDA and CDR2 is SQIVND (reference sequence). This CDR3 is 15 amino acids long. Written as DNA, the CDR3 is TGTGCCAGTAGTATAGTCGCAGGCTCGAACACTGAAGCTTTCTTT. Residues: CASSIVAGSNTEAFF.

J is TRBJ1-1 and V is TRBV28; TRBD1 matches 9 bases. This CDR3 spans 14 amino acids. Germline assignment: CDR1 MDHEN and CDR2 SYDVKM. With 5 bases clipped from V and 4 bases from J, the junction kept 5 bases outside the gene matches. DNA of the CDR3: TGTGCCAGCAGTATACAGGGGGCAGGCACTGAAGCTTTCTTT. Protein sequence: CASSIQGAGTEAFF.